The 24 T cell receptor beta chains in this list originate from one sample, sequenced in a study of cytomegalovirus exposure and HLA in healthy donors. PCR involved 60 Vbeta and 13 Jbeta primers. TCRdb keeps only in-frame clones here, not all; method: immunoSEQ multiplex PCR. In the table there are 97,000 or so clones, about 81% of which are singletons. Input material: PBMCs. The receptor source for this set is a man in his forties or fifties in good health and CMV-seronegative.

This chain uses TRBV6-5 with TRBJ2-7; D ambiguous. The V end was cut by 2 bases, the J end by 4 bases, with 9 bases between. There are 13 residues in the CDR3. CDR1 and CDR2 from the germline V gene are MNHEY and SVGAGI. CDR3 in DNA: TGTGCCAGCAGTTACGACTCGGTATACGAGCAGTACTTC. Translation gives CASSYDSVYEQYF.

This chain links TRBV5-6 with TRBJ1-1; tentatively, D is TRBD1 (5 bases). Germline CDR1 is SGHDT and CDR2 is YYEEEE. This CDR3 comprises 14 residues. The germline V and J ends were trimmed by 2 bases and 2 bases, with 10 bases remaining between them. The CDR3 bases are TGTGCCAGCAGCTTTTGGACACCTAACACTGAAGCTTTCTTT. Encoded protein: CASSFWTPNTEAFF.

This clone was observed once. The DNA for the CDR3 is TGTGCCAGCAGCTTAGAATTCGGGAGGAACACCGGGGAGCTGTTTTTT. Translated: CASSLEFGRNTGELFF. The chain combines TRBV7-2 with TRBJ2-2; the D gene is possibly TRBD2 (6 bases). CDR1 and CDR2 from the germline V gene are SGHTA and FQGNSA. The CDR3 length is 16 residues. V was shortened by 1 base and J by 1 base, with 10 bases between the two germline ends.

The J gene is TRBJ2-5, the V gene TRBV18; D call uncertain. Germline V CDR1 and CDR2: KGHSH, LQKENI. CDR3 length: 14 residues. Between the trimmed V and J ends, which lost 3 bases and 2 bases, there was a span of 10 bases. CDR3: CASSPAARQETQYF. The CDR3 DNA reads as TGTGCCAGCTCACCGGCGGCCAGACAAGAGACCCAGTACTTC.

V usage is TRBV12-5 and J usage is TRBJ2-2, with D possibly matching TRBD1 (6 bases). Germline CDR1 is LGHNT and CDR2 is FRNRAP. The CDR3 has 13 residues. Trimming took 10 bases from V and 0 from J, leaving 9 bases between them. The CDR3 is CAIQGPNTGELFF. The CDR3 region has the DNA TGTGCTATACAGGGCCCGAACACCGGGGAGCTGTTTTTT.

This clone was counted only a few times. The chain carries TRBV19 and TRBJ2-7, with 7 bases lining up with TRBD1. The V and J ends lost 5 bases and 7 bases, in that order; junction bases with no gene match: 8. CDR3 size: 13 residues. From germline, CDR1 is LNHDA and CDR2 SQIVND (reference sequence). The CDR3 sequence: CASSPGTAWEQYF. CDR3 coding DNA: TGTGCCAGTAGTCCAGGGACAGCCTGGGAGCAGTACTTC.

This rearrangement joins TRBV5-1 to TRBJ2-5; the match to TRBD2 covers 9 bases. The J call may be mistaken, given a closer DNA end match to TRBJ2-7. Per the germline V gene, CDR1 is SGHRS and CDR2 is YFSETQ. The CDR3 totals 14 residues. The CDR3 sequence is CASSLEGLANEQYF. The CDR3 DNA follows: TGCGCCAGCAGCTTGGAGGGACTAGCAAACGAGCAGTACTTC.

The chain uses TRBV6-1 and TRBJ1-2, with a tentative D call TRBD1 (6 bases). The CDR3 runs 14 residues. The germline V gene has CDR1 MNHNS and CDR2 SASEGT. Trimming pared 5 bases from V and 5 bases from J, leaving 15 bases between. CDR3 amino acids: CASSLDRSGYGYTF. As DNA, the CDR3 is TGTGCCAGCAGTCTTGACAGGTCTGGGTATGGCTACACCTTC.

V gene TRBV7-2 combines with J gene TRBJ2-7; 10 nucleotides line up with TRBD2. The V and J ends lost 0 bases and 4 bases, in that order; junction bases with no gene match: 9. Germline V CDR1 and CDR2: SGHTA, FQGNSA. CDR3 size: 17 residues. CDR3 coding DNA: TGTGCCAGCAGCTTAGCTCTAGCGGGGGTCCTCATGTACGAGCAGTACTTC. Protein product: CASSLALAGVLMYEQYF.

The rearrangement links TRBV5-4 to TRBJ2-2, with D perhaps matching TRBD2 (6 bases). The germline V and J ends were trimmed by 2 bases and 3 bases, with 11 bases remaining between them. The CDR3 consists of 15 residues. Germline assignment: CDR1 SGHNT and CDR2 YYREEE (reference sequence). CDR3 protein: CASSLKTRHTGELFF. The CDR3 region has the DNA TGTGCCAGCAGCTTAAAGACTAGACACACCGGGGAGCTGTTTTTT. The whole variable domain, remainder taken from reference TRBV5-4 and TRBJ2-2, is ETGVTQSPTHLIKTRGQQVTLRCSSQSGHNTVSWYQQALGQGPQFIFQYYREEENGRGNFPPRFSGLQFPNYSSELNVNALELDDSALYLCASSLKTRHTGELFFGEGSRLTVL.

The rearrangement joins TRBV19 to TRBJ1-3; D not resolved. V was pared by 4 bases and J by 0 bases, with 10 bases between. This CDR3 has 15 amino acids. CDR1 is LNHDA and CDR2 is SQIVND in the germline V gene (reference sequence). Here the CDR3 DNA reads TGTGCCAGTAGTAGGCAGCGGAACTCTGGAAACACCATATATTTT. Amino acid sequence: CASSRQRNSGNTIYF. The full variable domain, in which reference TRBV19 and TRBJ1-3 provide the parts outside the CDR3, is DGGITQSPKYLFRKEGQNVTLSCEQNLNHDAMYWYRQDPGQGLRLIYYSQIVNDFQKGDIAEGYSVSREKKESFPLTVTSAQKNPTAFYLCASSRQRNSGNTIYFGEGSWLTVV.

The chain recombines TRBV6-1 with TRBJ1-6; D perhaps matches TRBD1 (6 bases). The CDR3 is 14 amino acids. Germline V gene sequence: CDR1 MNHNS, CDR2 SASEGT. V shed 7 bases and J shed 6 bases, with 13 bases lying between them. The CDR3: CASTLRGFNSPLHF. DNA of the CDR3: TGTGCCAGCACCCTAAGGGGGTTTAATTCACCCCTCCACTTT.

V gene TRBV6-6 combines with J gene TRBJ1-2; D remains unclear. CDR3 length: 11 amino acids. Germline CDR1 reads MNHNY; CDR2 reads SVGAGI (reference sequence). Trimming shortened V by 7 bases and J by 4 bases, and 7 bases separated the two germline ends. The CDR3, as DNA: TGTGCCAGCACAGACACCTATGGCTACACCTTC. Its translation is CASTDTYGYTF.

The gene calls are TRBV10-3 and TRBJ2-5, with 13 bases identical to TRBD2. The J call may be mistaken, given a closer DNA end match to TRBJ2-7. The CDR3 spans 19 residues. Germline values: CDR1 ENHRY, CDR2 SYGVKD. CDR3 in amino acids: CAISESPGLAGYKTYEQYF. The CDR3 region has the DNA TGTGCCATCAGTGAGTCTCCGGGACTAGCGGGGTACAAGACCTACGAGCAGTACTTC.

The chain joins TRBV7-9 to TRBJ2-2, with D perhaps matching TRBD1 (6 bases). Trimming left V 5 bases short and J 6 bases short, with 13 bases between. This CDR3 comprises 14 residues. Germline V gives CDR1 SEHNR, CDR2 FQNEAQ (reference sequence). The CDR3 region is CASSHGQTSGELFF. CDR3 sequence (DNA): TGTGCCAGCAGCCATGGACAGACCTCCGGGGAGCTGTTTTTT.

V usage is TRBV7-2 and J usage is TRBJ2-7, with 7 bases aligning to TRBD2. Germline CDR1 and CDR2: SGHTA and FQGNSA. Trimming cost V 1 base and J 7 bases; bases outside gene matches: 10. The length of the CDR3 is 15 residues. Here the CDR3 DNA reads TGTGCCAGCAGCTTAGTCGGCGGGGGAGTGAGTGAGCAGTACTTC. This translates into CASSLVGGGVSEQYF. Filled out from reference TRBV7-2 and TRBJ2-7, the complete variable domain reads GAGVSQSPSNKVTEKGKDVELRCDPISGHTALYWYRQSLGQGLEFLIYFQGNSAPDKSGLPSDRFSAERTGGSVSTLTIQRTQQEDSAVYLCASSLVGGGVSEQYFGPGTRLTVT.

This clone appeared a few times. This chain joins TRBV5-1 and TRBJ2-7, with TRBD1 identical over 8 bases. In germline, CDR1 is SGHRS, CDR2 YFSETQ. The CDR3 sequence is 12 residues long. J gave up 7 bases and V 4 bases, and 4 bases lay outside the gene matches. CDR3 sequence reads: CASSMTGVEQYF. The CDR3, as DNA: TGCGCCAGCAGCATGACAGGGGTTGAGCAGTACTTC.

The chain employs TRBV6-4 and TRBJ2-5, with TRBD2 matching 10 bases. Germline values: CDR1 MRHNA, CDR2 SNTAGT. The CDR3 loop spans 15 amino acids. V lost 5 bases, J lost 4 bases, and 7 bases stayed unmatched. Here the CDR3 DNA reads TGTGCCAGCAGTCGGAGCGGGGGGGCTGGAGAGACCCAGTACTTC. This gives the protein CASSRSGGAGETQYF.

The chain is built from TRBV2 and TRBJ2-7; 7 nucleotides agree with TRBD2. The V and J ends lost 6 bases and 0 bases, in that order; junction bases with no gene match: 2. CDR3 length: 13 residues. Looked up from germline, CDR1 is SNHLY and CDR2 is FYNNEI. CDR3 nucleotides: TGTGCCAGCAGGGGGGGGGTCTCCTACGAGCAGTACTTC. This gives the protein CASRGGVSYEQYF.

CDR3 loop: CASSLAGVRSYEQYF. As DNA, the CDR3 is TGTGCCAGCAGCTTAGCAGGGGTTCGCTCCTACGAGCAGTACTTC. The V and J genes are TRBV7-2 and TRBJ2-5; D might be TRBD1 (5 bases). The last part of the DNA fits TRBJ2-7 better; the J call may be wrong. The CDR3 spans 15 residues. Germline assignment: CDR1 SGHTA and CDR2 FQGNSA.

This chain links TRBV19 with TRBJ2-3; tentatively, D is TRBD2 (7 bases). V was cut by 5 bases and J by 4 bases, with 16 bases left in between. This CDR3 has 15 amino acids. The germline gives CDR1 LNHDA, CDR2 SQIVND (reference sequence). The CDR3: CASSRMGGPADTQYF. The CDR3 coding sequence is TGTGCCAGTAGTCGAATGGGGGGGCCAGCAGATACGCAGTATTTT. Looking up the rest from reference TRBV19 and TRBJ2-3 gives the full variable domain: DGGITQSPKYLFRKEGQNVTLSCEQNLNHDAMYWYRQDPGQGLRLIYYSQIVNDFQKGDIAEGYSVSREKKESFPLTVTSAQKNPTAFYLCASSRMGGPADTQYFGPGTRLTVL.

This chain uses TRBV10-2 with TRBJ2-2, with D uncertain. Trimming took off 6 bases at V and 4 bases at J, with 6 bases between the two ends. The CDR3 covers 12 residues. The V gene's germline CDR1 is WSHSY and CDR2 SAAADI. This chain's CDR3 is CASRYSTGELFF. In nucleotides, the CDR3 is TGCGCCAGCAGATATTCCACCGGGGAGCTGTTTTTT.

The gene calls are TRBV7-3 and TRBJ2-7; possibly TRBD2 for D (6 bases). Per the germline V gene, CDR1 is SGHTA and CDR2 is FQGTGA. V was pared by 3 bases and J by 3 bases, with 15 bases between. The CDR3 is made up of 15 amino acids. CDR3 residues: CASSFDGGKSYEQYF. CDR3 coding DNA: TGTGCCAGCAGCTTCGACGGGGGAAAAAGCTACGAGCAGTACTTC.

The V gene is TRBV30, the J gene TRBJ1-1; maybe TRBD1 (6 bases). V lost 4 bases to trimming and J lost 10 bases, with 16 bases between them. Per germline, CDR1 GTSNPN and CDR2 SVGIG (reference sequence). The CDR3 consists of 12 residues. CDR3 in DNA: TGTGCCTGGATAGCCGGGGGGCCAGCAGCTTTCTTT. This gives the protein CAWIAGGPAAFF.